These 25 T cell receptor beta chains came from one sample sequenced in a study of glioma-infiltrating T cells after dendritic cell vaccination. Some clones are missing from TCRdb's copy, which holds only in-frame ones; the method was immunoSEQ multiplex PCR. The profile shows 80,000 to 100,000 clones, about 80% of them singletons. The sequencing used blood, collected before dendritic cell vaccination. Receptors originate from a human donor with glioblastoma.

This chain uses TRBV19 with TRBJ1-5; D may be TRBD1 (6 bases). CDR1 is LNHDA and CDR2 is SQIVND in the germline V gene (reference sequence). This CDR3 is 13 amino acids long. The ends were cut back, 5 bases at V and 7 bases at J, with 12 bases in the middle. The CDR3 DNA is TGTGCCAGTAGTGCCCAGGGGAAGCAGCCCCAGCATTTT. It yields the protein CASSAQGKQPQHF.

This clone was seen only a few times. V gene TRBV2 combines with J gene TRBJ2-7, with a possible D match to TRBD2 (6 bases). V dropped 10 bases and J dropped 3 bases, with 10 bases sitting between them. In germline, CDR1 is SNHLY, CDR2 FYNNEI. The CDR3 totals 11 residues. The chain's CDR3 is CAIGTYYEQYF. In nucleotides, the CDR3 is TGTGCCATTGGGACTTACTACGAGCAGTACTTC.

In its sample, this clone was seen once. J is TRBJ2-1 and V is TRBV18; 10 nucleotides match TRBD2. The CDR3 sequence is 15 residues long. V lost 3 bases and J lost 8; bases outside the gene matches: 7. Germline V gene lookup returns CDR1 KGHSH and CDR2 LQKENI. The CDR3 sequence is CASSPVASGSYEQFF. CDR3 bases: TGTGCCAGCTCACCGGTGGCTAGCGGGAGTTATGAGCAGTTCTTC.

The chain uses TRBV11-2 and TRBJ2-7; the match to TRBD2 covers 7 bases. The CDR3 is 13 amino acids. Looked up from germline, CDR1 is SGHAT and CDR2 is FQNNGV. Trimming removed 6 bases from V and 6 bases from J; junction bases left unmatched: 8. CDR3 in DNA: TGTGCCAGCAGTCTAGATCGGGAGGTCGAGCAGTACTTC. Protein product: CASSLDREVEQYF.

V usage is TRBV11-2 and J usage is TRBJ2-1; D unclear. The CDR3 runs 13 residues. V shed 7 bases and J shed 10 bases, with 17 bases lying between them. Germline V gene data show CDR1 as SGHAT and CDR2 as FQNNGV. The chain's CDR3 is CASIPPNGREQFF. The DNA for the CDR3 is TGTGCCAGCATCCCCCCGAATGGTCGGGAGCAGTTCTTC.

The gene calls are TRBV19 and TRBJ2-3; tentatively, D is TRBD2 (5 bases). This CDR3 has 15 amino acids. V dropped 8 bases and J dropped 2 bases, with 17 bases sitting between them. CDR1 is LNHDA, CDR2 SQIVND, per germline (reference sequence). The CDR3 here is CASSFFGLHTDTQYF. CDR3 in DNA: TGTGCCAGTTCTTTTTTCGGACTTCACACAGATACGCAGTATTTT.

This rearrangement joins TRBV5-1 to TRBJ2-4; a possible D gene is TRBD1 (5 bases). V lost 3 bases and J 0 bases, leaving 13 bases between the germline ends. The CDR3 runs to 16 residues. The germline V gene has CDR1 SGHRS and CDR2 YFSETQ. CDR3 sequence reads: CASSWGPELAKNIQYF. As DNA, the CDR3 is TGCGCCAGCAGCTGGGGCCCAGAACTAGCCAAAAACATTCAGTACTTC.

The gene calls are TRBV9 and TRBJ1-2; TRBD1 matches at 9 bases. CDR1 and CDR2 from the germline V gene are SGDLS and YYNGEE. The CDR3 is 14 amino acids. V was pared by 4 bases and J by 7 bases, with 8 bases of the junction left unmatched. CDR3 nucleotides: TGTGCCAGCAGCTTCGGGGACAGGGAGGGTGGCTACACCTTC. This translates into CASSFGDREGGYTF. Complete variable domain (other parts from reference TRBV9 and TRBJ1-2): DSGVTQTPKHLITATGQRVTLRCSPRSGDLSVYWYQQSLDQGLQFLIQYYNGEERAKGNILERFSAQQFPDLHSELNLSSLELGDSALYFCASSFGDREGGYTFGSGTRLTVV.

The genes are TRBV5-6 and TRBJ2-3; D gene ambiguous. CDR1 is SGHDT, CDR2 YYEEEE, per germline. CDR3 length: 14 amino acids. Trimming took 1 base from V and 1 from J, leaving 7 bases between them. CDR3 bases: TGTGCCAGCAGCTTGTACGGAGGCACAGATACGCAGTATTTT. The encoded protein is CASSLYGGTDTQYF. Full variable domain (rest looked up from reference TRBV5-6 and TRBJ2-3): DAGVTQSPTHLIKTRGQQVTLRCSPKSGHDTVSWYQQALGQGPQFIFQYYEEEERQRGNFPDRFSGHQFPNYSSELNVNALLLGDSALYLCASSLYGGTDTQYFGPGTRLTVL.

The chain recombines TRBV7-3 with TRBJ1-6, with TRBD1 identical over 8 bases. Germline V CDR1 and CDR2: SGHTA, FQGTGA. This CDR3 comprises 14 residues. J lost 9 bases, V lost 2 bases, and 3 bases had no gene match. The CDR3 sequence is CASSLLGQGSPLHF. The DNA for the CDR3 is TGTGCCAGCAGCTTATTAGGACAGGGTTCACCCCTCCACTTT.

This chain connects TRBV4-1 to TRBJ2-1; 10 bases line up with TRBD2. V gave up 1 base and J gave up 8 bases; unmatched junction bases: 5. Germline V gene data show CDR1 as MGHRA and CDR2 as YSYEKL. This CDR3 has 15 amino acids. CDR3 in DNA: TGCGCCAGCAGCCAAGCAGCGGGAGGGGGTTATGAGCAGTTCTTC. Translating it yields CASSQAAGGGYEQFF.

J is TRBJ2-7 and V is TRBV18; tentative D call: TRBD2 (6 bases). The CDR3 contains 14 residues. V lost 6 bases and J lost 8, with 20 bases in between. Germline values: CDR1 KGHSH, CDR2 LQKENI. CDR3 DNA: TGTGCCAGCTCGTACAGCCGGGACGGAGGGCAGCAGTACTTC. This sequence encodes CASSYSRDGGQQYF. The full variable domain, its missing parts supplied by reference TRBV18 and TRBJ2-7, is NAGVMQNPRHLVRRRGQEARLRCSPMKGHSHVYWYRQLPEEGLKFMVYLQKENIIDESGMPKERFSAEFPKEGPSILRIQQVVRGDSAAYFCASSYSRDGGQQYFGPGTRLTVT.

This chain connects TRBV7-2 to TRBJ2-7; 8 bases map to TRBD1. After removal of 3 bases from V and 5 bases from J, the junction contained 6 bases not matched to a gene. Germline V gene data show CDR1 as SGHTA and CDR2 as FQGNSA. CDR3 length: 14 amino acids. The CDR3 coding sequence is TGTGCCAGCAGCTTGCAGGGGGCAGGGGACGAGCAGTACTTC. Translated: CASSLQGAGDEQYF.

The rearrangement joins TRBV9 to TRBJ2-3; D remains ambiguous. This CDR3 has 14 residues. Trimming left V 0 bases short and J 5 bases short, with 10 bases between. Germline V gene data show CDR1 as SGDLS and CDR2 as YYNGEE. This chain's CDR3 is CASSVGVDIDTQYF. CDR3 DNA: TGTGCCAGCAGCGTAGGGGTAGACATAGATACGCAGTATTTT. The full variable domain, completed using reference TRBV9 and TRBJ2-3, is DSGVTQTPKHLITATGQRVTLRCSPRSGDLSVYWYQQSLDQGLQFLIQYYNGEERAKGNILERFSAQQFPDLHSELNLSSLELGDSALYFCASSVGVDIDTQYFGPGTRLTVL.

The chain carries TRBV6-6 and TRBJ2-3, with 9 bases that match TRBD2. CDR1 and CDR2 (germline): MNHNY, SVGAGI (reference sequence). CDR3 length: 16 residues. Trimming removed 4 bases from V and 2 bases from J; junction bases left unmatched: 7. The CDR3 is CASSFSTSGNTDTQYF. The CDR3 DNA is TGTGCCAGCAGTTTTTCGACTAGCGGAAACACAGATACGCAGTATTTT.

The CDR3 nucleotides are TGTGCCAGCAGCGTAGGGCCGGGACAGGGGGCGCGGTGGGGGGTTGATACGCAGTATTTT. The encoded protein is CASSVGPGQGARWGVDTQYF. The J gene is TRBJ2-3, the V gene TRBV9, with TRBD1 identical over 12 bases. The CDR3 loop spans 20 amino acids. Germline trimming cut 0 bases from V and 6 bases from J; bases unmatched to any gene: 17. Germline values: CDR1 SGDLS, CDR2 YYNGEE.

V usage is TRBV7-8 and J usage is TRBJ1-1; D not certain. V was shortened by 4 bases and J by 4 bases, with 13 bases between the two germline ends. The CDR3 consists of 14 residues. CDR1 and CDR2 from the germline V gene are SGHVS and FQNEAQ. This chain's CDR3 is CASSSRYVGTEAFF. The CDR3 coding sequence is TGTGCCAGCAGCTCCCGCTATGTTGGCACTGAAGCTTTCTTT.

This clone was seen a few times. The rearrangement links TRBV4-2 to TRBJ2-1; 15 bases fit TRBD2. Germline CDR1 and CDR2: LGHNA and YNFKEQ. This CDR3 spans 17 amino acids. The V gene end was trimmed by 0 bases and the J gene end by 7 bases; junction bases not matched to a gene: 4. The CDR3 region has the DNA TGTGCCAGCAGCCAAGAAGGGACTAGCGGGGGGAGGAATGAGCAGTTCTTC. It is translated as CASSQEGTSGGRNEQFF.

V and J are TRBV11-1 and TRBJ2-3, with 8 bases matching TRBD2. J was trimmed by 6 bases and V by 5 bases; bases with no gene match: 7. CDR1 is SGHAT and CDR2 is FQDESV in the germline V gene (reference sequence). The CDR3 sequence is 14 residues long. The CDR3 coding sequence is TGTGCCAGCAGCCTCGGACTAGCAGTGGATACGCAGTATTTT. Amino acid sequence: CASSLGLAVDTQYF. Full variable domain (outside the CDR3, taken from reference TRBV11-1 and TRBJ2-3): EAEVAQSPRYKITEKSQAVAFWCDPISGHATLYWYRQILGQGPELLVQFQDESVVDDSQLPKDRFSAERLKGVDSTLKIQPAELGDSAMYLCASSLGLAVDTQYFGPGTRLTVL.

This rearrangement joins TRBV9 to TRBJ2-1; D may be TRBD1 (6 bases). Trimming shortened V by 7 bases and J by 5 bases, and 19 bases separated the two germline ends. Germline V CDR1 and CDR2: SGDLS, YYNGEE. This CDR3 is built from 15 residues. CDR3 in amino acids: CASRPAGVRDNEQFF. The CDR3 DNA sequence: TGTGCCAGCCGACCAGCAGGGGTTAGGGACAATGAGCAGTTCTTC.

V is TRBV7-9 and J is TRBJ2-3, with 8 bases aligning to TRBD2. Germline assignment: CDR1 SEHNR and CDR2 FQNEAQ (reference sequence). The CDR3 length is 16 residues. Losses at the gene ends were 2 bases for V and 1 base for J; bases not matched to a gene: 5. The CDR3 here is CASSLLSGKGTDTQYF. In nucleotides, the CDR3 is TGTGCCAGCAGCTTACTTAGCGGGAAAGGCACAGATACGCAGTATTTT.

This chain connects TRBV2 to TRBJ2-7, with 8 bases aligning to TRBD2. J lost 7 bases, V lost 6 bases, and 14 bases had no gene match. The CDR3 contains 15 residues. Germline V gene lookup returns CDR1 SNHLY and CDR2 FYNNEI. CDR3 residues: CASSVGLALVEEQYF. The DNA of the CDR3 is TGTGCCAGCAGCGTCGGACTAGCCCTTGTGGAAGAGCAGTACTTC.

This clone occurred once. V is TRBV18 and J is TRBJ2-7, with 7 bases fitting TRBD2. The germline CDR1 and CDR2 sequences are KGHSH and LQKENI. J was trimmed by 1 base and V by 6 bases; bases with no gene match: 6. The CDR3 totals 14 residues. CDR3 amino acids: CASSPTSASYEQYF. The CDR3 nucleotides read TGTGCCAGCTCGCCCACTAGCGCTTCCTACGAGCAGTACTTC.

The chain links TRBV18 to TRBJ2-7; 7 bases align to TRBD2. The ends lost 5 bases at V and 5 bases at J; junction bases unmatched: 6. The CDR3 runs 13 residues. CDR1 and CDR2 from the germline V gene are KGHSH and LQKENI. The CDR3 DNA reads as TGTGCCAGCTCATCGACTAGCATCCACGAGCAGTACTTC. As protein: CASSSTSIHEQYF.

CDR3 protein: CASSLHYSNQPQHF. The CDR3 DNA sequence: TGTGCCAGCAGTTTACACTATAGCAATCAGCCCCAGCATTTT. The genes are TRBV27 and TRBJ1-5; no firm D call. Germline values: CDR1 MNHEY, CDR2 SMNVEV (reference sequence). The CDR3 is 14 residues long. V was cut by 2 bases and J by 0 bases, with 5 bases left in between.